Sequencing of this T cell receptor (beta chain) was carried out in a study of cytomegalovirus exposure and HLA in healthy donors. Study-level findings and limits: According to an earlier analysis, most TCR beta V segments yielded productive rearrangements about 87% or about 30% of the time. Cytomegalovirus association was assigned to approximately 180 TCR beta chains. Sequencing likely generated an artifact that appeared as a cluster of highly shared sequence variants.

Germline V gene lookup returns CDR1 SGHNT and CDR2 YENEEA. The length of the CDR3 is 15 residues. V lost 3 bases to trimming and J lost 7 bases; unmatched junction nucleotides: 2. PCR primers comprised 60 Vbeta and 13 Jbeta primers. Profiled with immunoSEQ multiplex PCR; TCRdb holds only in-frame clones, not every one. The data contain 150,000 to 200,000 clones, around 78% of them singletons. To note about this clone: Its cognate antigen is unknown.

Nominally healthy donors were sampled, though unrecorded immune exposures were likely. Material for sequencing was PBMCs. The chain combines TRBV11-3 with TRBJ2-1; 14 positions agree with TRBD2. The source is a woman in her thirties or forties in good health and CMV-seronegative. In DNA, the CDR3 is TGTGCCAGCAGCTTCGGGACTAGCGGGAGTAATGAGCAGTTCTTC. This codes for CASSFGTSGSNEQFF.